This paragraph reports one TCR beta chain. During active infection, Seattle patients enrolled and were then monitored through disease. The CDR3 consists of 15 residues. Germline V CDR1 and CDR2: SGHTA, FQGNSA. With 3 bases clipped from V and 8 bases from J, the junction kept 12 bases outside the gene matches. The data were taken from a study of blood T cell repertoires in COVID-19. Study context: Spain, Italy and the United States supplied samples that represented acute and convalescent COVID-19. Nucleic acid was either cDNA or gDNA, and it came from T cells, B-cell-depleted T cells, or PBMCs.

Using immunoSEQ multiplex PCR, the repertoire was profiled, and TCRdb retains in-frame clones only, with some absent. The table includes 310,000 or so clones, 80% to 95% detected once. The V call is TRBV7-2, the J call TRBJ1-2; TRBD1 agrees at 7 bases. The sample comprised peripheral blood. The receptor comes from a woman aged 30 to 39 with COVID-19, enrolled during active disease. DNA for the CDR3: TGTGCCAGCAGCTTGTTGGACCCGACAGGGTTGGGCTACACCTTC. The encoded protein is CASSLLDPTGLGYTF.